Below, one T cell receptor (beta chain) is given with its context. Its antigen is currently unknown. Carried by the TCR beta cDNA libraries were unique molecular identifiers. T cells, roughly 0.9 to 11 million of them, yielded about 500,000 cDNA molecules. TCRdb redid the calling of the PCR reads with MiXCR, one entry per CDR3 protein. The repertoire consists of about 400,000 distinct CDR3 sequences, with roughly 36% occurring once and the leading ten covering 13%. This record belongs to a study of post-analysis software for immune sequencing data. There are 15 residues in the CDR3. The V end was cut by 4 bases, the J end by 3 bases, with 13 bases between. Germline CDR1 reads SGHVS; CDR2 reads FQNEAQ. Findings and limits, study-wide: Normalized Chao1 diversity was significantly lower in multiple sclerosis patients than in controls. Among a handful of TRBV segments more frequent in patients than controls were TRBV5-6, TRBV5-1 and TRBV20-1. Samples made in the same batch grouped tightly together by F measure.

V usage is TRBV7-8 and J usage is TRBJ1-5; D possibly corresponds to TRBD1 (6 bases). This clonotype was obtained from a girl aged 5-17 years with multiple sclerosis. Sequencing input: blood. The DNA of the CDR3 is TGTGCCAGCAGCTATGTACAGGGTGCCAATCAGCCCCAGCATTTT. Translated, it gives CASSYVQGANQPQHF.